The T cell receptor beta chain under discussion was sequenced for a study of T cell responses to AZD1222 COVID-19 vaccine. General observations from the study: Clonal diversity may have been underestimated, and the donors were mostly white British, with more females than males. Targets within unmutated variant regions were reportedly found for nearly half of spike-specific TCRs. Repertoire sampling happened only post peak T cell response.

Some second doses came at about 4 weeks and others at about 12 weeks; these were pooled. The repertoire was sequenced with immunoSEQ multiplex PCR; TCRdb's copy has only in-frame clones and lacks some. In the table there are tens of thousands of clones, 89% of which are singletons. Regarding this clone: Its antigen is currently unknown.

V was pared by 4 bases and J by 5 bases, with 2 bases of the junction left unmatched. This CDR3 is 14 amino acids long. The germline V gene has CDR1 SGDLS and CDR2 YYNGEE. The chain recombines TRBV9 with TRBJ1-6; 8 bases are a match to TRBD1. This clonotype was sampled from an adult who received the AZD1222 COVID-19 vaccine. The starting material was peripheral blood, obtained 28 days after the second AZD1222 dose. The CDR3: CASSPGQDNSPLHF. The DNA of the CDR3 is TGTGCCAGCAGCCCGGGACAGGATAATTCACCCCTCCACTTT.